Ten or more counts support the clone carrying this T cell receptor (beta chain). Its antigen is as yet unknown. Germline V CDR1 and CDR2: SGDLS, YYNGEE. The CDR3 is made up of 14 amino acids. The ends were cut back, 0 bases at V and 6 bases at J, with 10 bases in the middle. TCR beta libraries were made by quantitative 5'-RACE with molecular barcodes. TCRdb itself ran the 5' RACE reads through MiXCR, one entry per CDR3 protein. The profile shows 200,000 to 300,000 distinct CDR3 sequences, approximately 8% of them singletons. This entry belongs to a study of CD8 T cells in ankylosing spondylitis. Study findings and constraints: Reportedly, significant enrichment of disease-linked clones occurred in matched ankylosing spondylitis synovial fluid.

The TCR comes from a female donor with ankylosing spondylitis or in good health (not recorded which). Source material: blood, either unsorted or a sorted T cell fraction (not recorded which). This chain connects TRBV9 to TRBJ2-1; no reliable D call. This CDR3 reads CASSVGTRVNEQFF. CDR3 DNA sequence: TGTGCCAGCAGCGTAGGAACGAGAGTCAATGAGCAGTTCTTC.